The 17 T cell receptor beta chains listed next were all sequenced from one sample in a study of control samples from healthy donors and cancer patients. Only in-frame clones appear in the TCRdb table, and some are missing; sequencing was by immunoSEQ multiplex PCR. The sample shows 70,000 to 95,000 clones, approximately 87% of them seen only once. Sequenced input: blood. The source is a man aged 50 to 60 in good health.

J is TRBJ2-1 and V is TRBV25-1; the D call may be TRBD1 or TRBD2 (6 bases each). This CDR3 region has 16 residues. Germline V gives CDR1 MGHDK, CDR2 SYGVNS. V dropped 4 bases and J dropped 7 bases, with 20 bases sitting between them. The CDR3 loop reads CASSGKVGGARNEQFF. CDR3 coding DNA: TGTGCCAGCAGTGGAAAGGTGGGGGGCGCGAGGAATGAGCAGTTCTTC.

The chain joins TRBV6-6 to TRBJ2-7; TRBD1 agrees at 10 bases. V trimming: 8 bases; J trimming: 2 bases; junction bases outside the gene matches: 15. The germline V gene encodes CDR1 MNHNY and CDR2 SVGAGI (reference sequence). The CDR3 has 17 residues. CDR3 nucleotide sequence: TGTGCCAGCCGTCGCCGAGGAGGGACAGGGGTTCCCTACGAGCAGTACTTC. Translating gives CASRRRGGTGVPYEQYF.

A single count supports this clone. The chain recombines TRBV3-1 (or the pseudogene TRBV3-2) with TRBJ1-3, with unresolved D. Trimming pared 1 base from V and 4 bases from J, leaving 8 bases between. Per germline, CDR1 LGHDT and CDR2 YNNKEL (reference sequence). The CDR3 is made up of 14 amino acids. The CDR3 DNA reads TGTGCCAGCAGCCAAGGAACCTACGGAAACACCATATATTTT. It codes for CASSQGTYGNTIYF.

The chain recombines TRBV18 with TRBJ1-2; no clear D. V shed 3 bases and J shed 3 bases, with 17 bases lying between them. CDR3 length: 16 residues. Germline V lookup: CDR1 KGHSH, CDR2 LQKENI. This chain's CDR3 is CASSPRTIALDYGYTF. The CDR3 DNA follows: TGTGCCAGCTCACCTCGGACCATTGCCCTTGACTATGGCTACACCTTC.

The chain is built from TRBV25-1 and TRBJ1-5, with a tentative D call TRBD1 (5 bases). Germline values: CDR1 MGHDK, CDR2 SYGVNS. CDR3 length equals 15 residues. The V end was cut by 3 bases, the J end by 0 bases, with 9 bases between. The CDR3 spells CASSEDNYSNQPQHF. The CDR3 region has the DNA TGTGCCAGCAGTGAGGACAACTATAGCAATCAGCCCCAGCATTTT.

This clone was counted between two and nine times. One end of the junction does not line up with germline, which may come from a read error. The chain couples TRBV5-6 to TRBJ2-2; D is undetermined. Looked up from germline, CDR1 is SGHDT and CDR2 is YYEEEE. The CDR3 sequence is 14 residues long. The CDR3 DNA reads TGTGCCAGCAGATTGGGGTTGTGGGCCGGGGAGCTGTTTTTT. It translates to CASRLGLWAGELFF.

This clone was counted a single time. The chain employs TRBV19 and TRBJ2-6; 9 bases are shared with TRBD2. This CDR3 comprises 18 residues. Trimming at V came to 8 bases and at J to 2 bases, leaving 13 bases not matched to a gene. Germline V gene data show CDR1 as LNHDA and CDR2 as SQIVND (reference sequence). The CDR3 nucleotides are TGTGCCAGTTCCCCCGGTCCGCGGGGGGGCGCTGGGGCCAACGTCCTGACTTTC. Its translation is CASSPGPRGGAGANVLTF.

This chain joins TRBV4-3 and TRBJ1-1; D may be TRBD1 (5 bases). The germline gives CDR1 LGHNA, CDR2 YSLEER. V was clipped by 4 bases and J by 10 bases, with 19 bases between them. This CDR3 contains 14 residues. CDR3 coding DNA: TGCGCCAGCAGCCCCCAGGGATGGGGTGGTGCAGCTTTCTTT. Its protein is CASSPQGWGGAAFF.

The chain carries TRBV29-1 and TRBJ1-5; D gene ambiguous. The CDR3 extends over 17 amino acids. The germline V gene has CDR1 SQVTM and CDR2 ANQGSEA. The V and J ends lost 3 bases and 6 bases respectively, with 24 bases between them. The CDR3 reads CSVEDLVRERYSQPQHF. CDR3 DNA sequence: TGCAGCGTTGAGGACCTTGTGAGGGAAAGATATAGTCAGCCCCAGCATTTT.

J is TRBJ2-7 and V is TRBV19, with D possibly TRBD1 on 5 matching bases. CDR1 is LNHDA and CDR2 is SQIVND in the germline V gene (reference sequence). The CDR3 sequence is 14 residues long. With 7 bases removed from V and 4 bases from J, the gap between germline ends came to 17 bases. The CDR3 coding sequence is TGTGCCAGTACTGGGCAGGGCTATCCGTACGAGCAGTACTTC. It translates to CASTGQGYPYEQYF. Together with reference TRBV19 and TRBJ2-7, the CDR3 gives the full variable domain: DGGITQSPKYLFRKEGQNVTLSCEQNLNHDAMYWYRQDPGQGLRLIYYSQIVNDFQKGDIAEGYSVSREKKESFPLTVTSAQKNPTAFYLCASTGQGYPYEQYFGPGTRLTVT.

The CDR3 nucleotides are TGTGCCAGCAGTTTCACTAGCAATCAGCCCCAGCATTTT. Translating gives CASSFTSNQPQHF. This chain joins TRBV12-3 or TRBV12-4 and TRBJ1-5; no clear D gene. The CDR3 consists of 13 residues. Between the trimmed V and J ends, which lost 3 bases and 0 bases, there was a span of 3 bases.

This clone was detected only once. The V gene is TRBV28, the J gene TRBJ2-2; TRBD1 or TRBD2 may be the D gene (6 bases each). The ends were cut back, 7 bases at V and 2 bases at J, with 14 bases in the middle. The CDR3 extends over 15 amino acids. The germline CDR1 and CDR2 sequences are MDHEN and SYDVKM. In DNA, the CDR3 is TGTGCCAGCACCCGTAGGGGGGTAAACACCGGGGAGCTGTTTTTT. It translates to CASTRRGVNTGELFF.

This clone was seen a handful of times. V is TRBV12-3 or TRBV12-4 and J is TRBJ2-5, with a possible D match to TRBD2 (5 bases). V was pared by 0 bases and J by 3 bases, with 5 bases between. The CDR3 runs to 13 residues. CDR3 sequence: CASSLAEEETQYF. DNA for the CDR3: TGTGCCAGCAGTTTAGCGGAGGAAGAGACCCAGTACTTC.

This chain's CDR3 is CASSLDEGSNYGYTF. In nucleotides, the CDR3 is TGCGCCAGCAGCTTGGATGAGGGGTCGAACTATGGCTACACCTTC. The chain recombines TRBV5-1 with TRBJ1-2, with D possibly matching TRBD1 (5 bases). CDR3 length: 15 residues. Per germline, CDR1 SGHRS and CDR2 YFSETQ. Trimming stripped 0 bases from V and 2 bases from J, with 11 bases between.

The chain recombines TRBV7-9 with TRBJ1-2; weak D call: TRBD1 (6 bases). The CDR3 sequence is 13 residues long. Trimming cost V 0 bases and J 8 bases, with 10 bases left between them. In germline, CDR1 is SEHNR, CDR2 FQNEAQ (reference sequence). The CDR3 protein is CASSLASGEGYTF. In nucleotides, the CDR3 is TGTGCCAGCAGCTTAGCGTCAGGGGAAGGCTACACCTTC. Full variable domain (outside the CDR3, taken from reference TRBV7-9 and TRBJ1-2): DTGVSQNPRHKITKRGQNVTFRCDPISEHNRLYWYRQTLGQGPEFLTYFQNEAQLEKSRLLSDRFSAERPKGSFSTLEIQRTEQGDSAMYLCASSLASGEGYTFGSGTRLTVV.

CDR3 sequence: CASSGGGEGYGYTF. DNA of the CDR3: TGTGCCAGCAGCGGAGGAGGGGAAGGTTATGGCTACACCTTC. The chain uses TRBV7-2 and TRBJ1-2; D possibly corresponds to TRBD1 (5 bases). V was shortened by 5 bases and J by 5 bases, with 15 bases between the two germline ends. Germline values: CDR1 SGHTA, CDR2 FQGNSA. CDR3 length: 14 amino acids.

CDR3 loop: CASSSPGDFSNQPQHF. The CDR3 bases are TGTGCCAGCAGCTCCCCAGGCGATTTTAGCAATCAGCCCCAGCATTTT. The V gene is TRBV7-2, the J gene TRBJ1-5; D unclear. This CDR3 is built from 16 residues. CDR1 is SGHTA, CDR2 FQGNSA, per germline. V lost 4 bases and J 0 bases, leaving 13 bases between the germline ends. The entire variable domain, with the rest obtained from reference TRBV7-2 and TRBJ1-5, is as follows: GAGVSQSPSNKVTEKGKDVELRCDPISGHTALYWYRQSLGQGLEFLIYFQGNSAPDKSGLPSDRFSAERTGGSVSTLTIQRTQQEDSAVYLCASSSPGDFSNQPQHFGDGTRLSIL.